What follows describes a single T cell receptor (beta chain). This record belongs to a study of blood T cell repertoires in COVID-19. At the level of the study: Acute and convalescent COVID-19 samples came from the United States, Italy and Spain. In each case, the material was cDNA or gDNA derived from T cells, B-cell-depleted T cells, or PBMCs.

The CDR3 consists of 16 residues. J gave up 6 bases and V 5 bases, and 11 bases lay outside the gene matches. Germline values: CDR1 SGHTA, CDR2 FQGNSA. Authors' data handling: Amplified reference gene primers provided the basis for estimating nucleated cell counts. Assay used: immunoSEQ multiplex PCR; TCRdb lists only in-frame clones, some missing. From that table come the V and J calls and clone size; the DNA was used to work out D and trimming. The table includes 50,000 to 65,000 clones, 82% detected once. Sequencing was carried out using peripheral blood. The V and J genes are TRBV7-2 and TRBJ1-5; TRBD1 matches 9 bases. The source is a woman in her sixties or seventies with acute or convalescent COVID-19. In DNA, the CDR3 is TGTGCCAGCAGCCCCCGGGACAGGGATAGCCGTCAGCCCCAGCATTTT. This gives the protein CASSPRDRDSRQPQHF.